This TCR beta chain was captured in a study of T cell changes during pregnancy in multiple sclerosis. CDR3 length equals 13 residues. CDR1 is MNHEY, CDR2 SVGAGI, per germline. The V end was cut by 0 bases, the J end by 7 bases, with 9 bases between. The repertoire was sequenced with immunoSEQ multiplex PCR; TCRdb's copy has only in-frame clones and lacks some. The table records around 50,000 clones, roughly 93% of them present only once. This chain links TRBV6-5 with TRBJ1-2, with D hard to call. The clonotype originates from a female donor with multiple sclerosis, enrolled in a pregnancy study. This specimen consisted of CD8+ T cells from peripheral blood mononuclear cells, obtained in the second trimester of pregnancy. CDR3 protein: CASSYSRDGGYTF. As DNA, the CDR3 is TGTGCCAGCAGTTACTCCCGGGATGGTGGCTACACCTTC.